Listed below are T cell receptor beta chains from one sample, sequenced in a study of blood T cell repertoires in COVID-19. Generated by immunoSEQ multiplex PCR, the TCRdb table keeps only in-frame clones and is missing some. This table holds roughly 380,000 clones, approximately 90% found once. Sequencing was done on a sample of peripheral blood. The receptors shown here come from a woman aged 55-75 years with COVID-19, enrolled during active disease. The CDR3 runs from the conserved cysteine through the conserved F or W. The D gene is left open where the match is weak. Part of the rows lack a size; the others show once, few, many or a class for expanded clones.

V gene: TRBV3-1/TRBV3-2
J gene: TRBJ2-7
clone size: -
D gene: TRBD2
CDR3 protein: CASSQSSSGGDQQYF
CDR3 DNA: TGTGCCAGCAGCCAGAGTTCTAGCGGGGGGGACCAGCAGTACTTC

V gene: TRBV15
J gene: TRBJ2-1
clone size: once
D gene: TRBD2
CDR3 protein: CATSRDYSPSGGRNEQFF
CDR3 DNA: TGTGCCACCAGCAGAGATTACTCTCCTAGCGGGGGAAGGAATGAGCAGTTCTTC

V gene: TRBV5-1
J gene: TRBJ1-3
clone size: -
D gene: TRBD1
CDR3 protein: CASSLGSGGNTIYF
CDR3 DNA: TGCGCCAGCAGCTTGGGGTCAGGGGGGAACACCATATATTTT

V gene: TRBV5-5
J gene: TRBJ1-1
clone size: -
D gene: -
CDR3 protein: CASSQAIEAFF
CDR3 DNA: TGTGCCAGCAGCCAGGCAATTGAAGCTTTCTTT

V gene: TRBV10-3
J gene: TRBJ1-3
clone size: -
D gene: -
CDR3 protein: CAISESAGLIYF
CDR3 DNA: TGTGCCATCAGTGAGTCGGCAGGCCTCATATATTTT

V gene: TRBV2
J gene: TRBJ1-5
clone size: -
D gene: -
CDR3 protein: CASSEGGQINQPQHF
CDR3 DNA: TGTGCCAGCAGTGAAGGAGGACAGATAAATCAGCCCCAGCATTTT

V gene: TRBV3-1/TRBV3-2
J gene: TRBJ1-2
clone size: -
D gene: TRBD1
CDR3 protein: CASSPRTGDGYTF
CDR3 DNA: TGTGCCAGCAGCCCCCGGACAGGGGATGGCTACACCTTC

V gene: TRBV6-5
J gene: TRBJ1-6
clone size: -
D gene: -
CDR3 protein: CASSPETGYNSPLHF
CDR3 DNA: TGTGCCAGCAGTCCGGAGACGGGATATAATTCACCCCTCCACTTT

V gene: TRBV5-1
J gene: TRBJ1-1
clone size: -
D gene: -
CDR3 protein: CASSSQDINTEAFF
CDR3 DNA: TGCGCCAGCAGCTCCCAGGACATTAACACTGAAGCTTTCTTT

V gene: TRBV7-2
J gene: TRBJ1-4
clone size: -
D gene: -
CDR3 protein: CASSLPGQGGKLFF
CDR3 DNA: TGTGCCAGCAGCTTACCCGGCCAGGGTGGAAAACTGTTTTTT

V gene: TRBV5-4
J gene: TRBJ2-5
clone size: -
D gene: TRBD2
CDR3 protein: CASSPTSGGAETQYF
CDR3 DNA: TGTGCCAGCAGCCCGACTAGCGGGGGGGCGGAGACCCAGTACTTC

V gene: TRBV7-3
J gene: TRBJ1-1
clone size: -
D gene: -
CDR3 protein: CASSLDRNTEAFF
CDR3 DNA: TGTGCCAGCAGCTTAGACAGGAACACTGAAGCTTTCTTT

V gene: TRBV10-2
J gene: TRBJ1-1
clone size: -
D gene: -
CDR3 protein: CASSPLADTEAFF
CDR3 DNA: TGCGCCAGCAGTCCCCTTGCGGACACTGAAGCTTTCTTT

V gene: TRBV19
J gene: TRBJ1-1
clone size: few
D gene: TRBD1
CDR3 protein: CASTPGTGPRNTEAFF
CDR3 DNA: TGTGCCAGTACCCCCGGGACAGGTCCCCGTAACACTGAAGCTTTCTTT

V gene: TRBV5-4
J gene: TRBJ2-5
clone size: -
D gene: -
CDR3 protein: CASSLDQGGGQETQYF
CDR3 DNA: TGTGCCAGCAGCTTGGATCAGGGAGGGGGGCAGGAGACCCAGTACTTC

V gene: TRBV19
J gene: TRBJ1-1
clone size: many
D gene: TRBD1
CDR3 protein: CASSLTGAMNTEAFF
CDR3 DNA: TGTGCCAGTAGTTTGACAGGGGCAATGAACACTGAAGCTTTCTTT

V gene: TRBV11-2
J gene: TRBJ1-3
clone size: -
D gene: -
CDR3 protein: CASSLGSAGSGNTIYF
CDR3 DNA: TGTGCCAGCAGCTTAGGATCCGCCGGCTCTGGAAACACCATATATTTT

V gene: TRBV28
J gene: TRBJ1-2
clone size: once
D gene: -
CDR3 protein: CASSSSNYGYTF
CDR3 DNA: TGTGCCAGCAGTTCCTCCAACTATGGCTACACCTTC

V gene: TRBV7-9
J gene: TRBJ1-1
clone size: -
D gene: TRBD1
CDR3 protein: CASSPETGYTEAFF
CDR3 DNA: TGTGCCAGCAGCCCGGAGACAGGGTACACTGAAGCTTTCTTT

V gene: TRBV18
J gene: TRBJ1-1
clone size: -
D gene: -
CDR3 protein: CASSPGQTIEAFF
CDR3 DNA: TGTGCCAGCTCACCAGGACAGACAATTGAAGCTTTCTTT

V gene: TRBV7-7
J gene: TRBJ2-1
clone size: -
D gene: -
CDR3 protein: CASSIDTGGPYNEQFF
CDR3 DNA: TGTGCTAGCAGCATAGACACAGGCGGCCCCTACAATGAGCAGTTCTTC

V gene: TRBV5-1
J gene: TRBJ1-4
clone size: -
D gene: TRBD1
CDR3 protein: CASSSTGGAREKLFF
CDR3 DNA: TGCGCCAGCAGCTCCACAGGGGGCGCGAGAGAAAAACTGTTTTTT

V gene: TRBV7-9
J gene: TRBJ2-5
clone size: -
D gene: -
CDR3 protein: CASSLGLAVETQYF
CDR3 DNA: TGTGCCAGCAGCTTAGGACTTGCGGTGGAGACCCAGTACTTC

V gene: TRBV24-1
J gene: TRBJ2-2
clone size: -
D gene: -
CDR3 protein: CATSAANTGELFF
CDR3 DNA: TGTGCCACCAGTGCGGCGAACACCGGGGAGCTGTTTTTT

V gene: TRBV28
J gene: TRBJ1-5
clone size: -
D gene: -
CDR3 protein: CASTKGHGGNQPQHF
CDR3 DNA: TGTGCCAGCACCAAGGGGCACGGGGGGAATCAGCCCCAGCATTTT

V gene: TRBV6-5
J gene: TRBJ1-1
clone size: -
D gene: TRBD1
CDR3 protein: CASSSAGQGNTEAFF
CDR3 DNA: TGTGCCAGCAGTTCTGCCGGACAGGGGAACACTGAAGCTTTCTTT

V gene: TRBV5-4
J gene: TRBJ1-1
clone size: -
D gene: TRBD1
CDR3 protein: CASSPGQGLNTEAFF
CDR3 DNA: TGTGCCAGCAGCCCGGGACAGGGGTTGAACACTGAAGCTTTCTTT

V gene: TRBV5-1
J gene: TRBJ2-5
clone size: -
D gene: -
CDR3 protein: CASSTPGSTQETQYF
CDR3 DNA: TGCGCCAGCAGCACCCCCGGGAGTACCCAAGAGACCCAGTACTTC

V gene: TRBV5-4
J gene: TRBJ1-1
clone size: -
D gene: TRBD1
CDR3 protein: CASSPNRGEAFF
CDR3 DNA: TGTGCCAGCAGTCCTAACAGGGGTGAAGCTTTCTTT

V gene: TRBV19
J gene: TRBJ1-2
clone size: -
D gene: -
CDR3 protein: CASSIKLGLYGYTF
CDR3 DNA: TGTGCCAGTAGTATTAAACTGGGACTGTATGGCTACACCTTC

V gene: TRBV7-8
J gene: TRBJ1-1
clone size: -
D gene: -
CDR3 protein: CASSLVPGMNTEAFF
CDR3 DNA: TGTGCCAGCAGCTTAGTTCCAGGGATGAACACTGAAGCTTTCTTT

V gene: TRBV7-3
J gene: TRBJ1-1
clone size: -
D gene: -
CDR3 protein: CASSLQMNTEAFF
CDR3 DNA: TGTGCCAGCAGCTTACAGATGAACACTGAAGCTTTCTTT

V gene: TRBV10-3
J gene: TRBJ2-2
clone size: -
D gene: TRBD2
CDR3 protein: CAIQPGLAGAGELFF
CDR3 DNA: TGTGCCATTCAGCCGGGACTAGCGGGGGCCGGGGAGCTGTTTTTT

V gene: TRBV7-2
J gene: TRBJ1-2
clone size: -
D gene: TRBD1
CDR3 protein: CASTEGQSYGYTF
CDR3 DNA: TGTGCCAGCACCGAGGGACAGTCTTATGGCTACACCTTC

V gene: TRBV10-3
J gene: TRBJ2-3
clone size: -
D gene: -
CDR3 protein: CAISERGAAGSTDTQYF
CDR3 DNA: TGTGCCATCAGTGAGAGAGGGGCGGCGGGGTCGACAGATACGCAGTATTTT

V gene: TRBV6-5
J gene: TRBJ1-4
clone size: -
D gene: TRBD1
CDR3 protein: CASSQTGTGGEKLFF
CDR3 DNA: TGTGCCAGCAGTCAAACCGGGACAGGGGGTGAAAAACTGTTTTTT

V gene: TRBV30
J gene: TRBJ1-1
clone size: -
D gene: TRBD1
CDR3 protein: CAWRDFQGATEAFF
CDR3 DNA: TGTGCCTGGAGGGACTTTCAGGGGGCTACTGAAGCTTTCTTT

V gene: TRBV30
J gene: TRBJ1-5
clone size: once
D gene: TRBD1
CDR3 protein: CAWATQGASNQPQHF
CDR3 DNA: TGTGCCTGGGCCACACAGGGGGCTAGCAATCAGCCCCAGCATTTT

V gene: TRBV19
J gene: TRBJ2-7
clone size: -
D gene: -
CDR3 protein: CASSIGLGADEQYF
CDR3 DNA: TGTGCCAGTAGTATCGGTCTGGGGGCTGACGAGCAGTACTTC

V gene: TRBV5-1
J gene: TRBJ2-7
clone size: -
D gene: TRBD1
CDR3 protein: CASRPQGAYEQYF
CDR3 DNA: TGCGCCAGCAGGCCACAGGGGGCCTACGAGCAGTACTTC

V gene: TRBV10-2
J gene: TRBJ2-1
clone size: -
D gene: TRBD2
CDR3 protein: CASCGLAGGCEQFF
CDR3 DNA: TGCGCCAGCTGCGGACTAGCGGGGGGATGTGAGCAGTTCTTC

V gene: TRBV6-5
J gene: TRBJ2-7
clone size: -
D gene: TRBD1
CDR3 protein: CASRSGQGPLYEQYF
CDR3 DNA: TGTGCCAGCAGGTCGGGACAGGGGCCTTTATACGAGCAGTACTTC

V gene: TRBV9
J gene: TRBJ2-2
clone size: -
D gene: TRBD2
CDR3 protein: CASSVASGGAYGTGELFF
CDR3 DNA: TGTGCCAGCAGCGTAGCTAGCGGGGGCGCGTACGGGACCGGGGAGCTGTTTTTT

V gene: TRBV9
J gene: TRBJ1-1
clone size: -
D gene: -
CDR3 protein: CASRRGGGNTEAFF
CDR3 DNA: TGTGCCAGCAGGCGTGGAGGAGGAAACACTGAAGCTTTCTTT

V gene: TRBV5-8
J gene: TRBJ2-6
clone size: -
D gene: -
CDR3 protein: CASSFPGDSGANVLTF
CDR3 DNA: TGTGCCAGCAGCTTTCCAGGGGACTCTGGGGCCAACGTCCTGACTTTC

V gene: TRBV5-1
J gene: TRBJ1-4
clone size: -
D gene: TRBD1
CDR3 protein: CASRTGMGEKLFF
CDR3 DNA: TGCGCCAGCAGGACAGGGATGGGGGAAAAACTGTTTTTT

V gene: TRBV5-6
J gene: TRBJ1-6
clone size: -
D gene: TRBD1
CDR3 protein: CASSLRDRDNSPLHF
CDR3 DNA: TGTGCCAGCAGCTTACGGGACAGGGATAATTCACCCCTCCACTTT

V gene: TRBV11-3
J gene: TRBJ2-1
clone size: -
D gene: TRBD2
CDR3 protein: CASSLRGGSEQFF
CDR3 DNA: TGTGCCAGCAGCTTGCGGGGGGGGTCCGAGCAGTTCTTC

V gene: TRBV5-4
J gene: TRBJ2-5
clone size: few
D gene: TRBD1
CDR3 protein: CASSRGQGVRETQYF
CDR3 DNA: TGTGCCAGCAGTCGTGGACAGGGGGTTCGAGAGACCCAGTACTTC

V gene: TRBV19
J gene: TRBJ1-2
clone size: -
D gene: TRBD1
CDR3 protein: CASSIGTGGLGYTF
CDR3 DNA: TGTGCCAGTAGTATAGGGACAGGGGGTCTCGGCTACACCTTC

V gene: TRBV18
J gene: TRBJ2-5
clone size: -
D gene: -
CDR3 protein: CASSPRDTQETQYF
CDR3 DNA: TGTGCCAGCTCACCACGGGACACCCAAGAGACCCAGTACTTC

V gene: TRBV27
J gene: TRBJ2-2
clone size: once
D gene: -
CDR3 protein: CASSPRYSNTGELFF
CDR3 DNA: TGTGCCAGCAGTCCCCGGTACTCCAACACCGGGGAGCTGTTTTTT

V gene: TRBV6-4
J gene: TRBJ1-1
clone size: -
D gene: -
CDR3 protein: CASSEGQNTEAFF
CDR3 DNA: TGTGCCAGCAGTGAAGGACAGAACACTGAAGCTTTCTTT

V gene: TRBV3-1/TRBV3-2
J gene: TRBJ1-2
clone size: -
D gene: TRBD1
CDR3 protein: CASSPSLGQEFYGYTF
CDR3 DNA: TGTGCCAGCAGCCCTTCCCTGGGACAGGAGTTCTATGGCTACACCTTC

V gene: TRBV16
J gene: TRBJ2-7
clone size: -
D gene: -
CDR3 protein: CASSQSRATYEQYF
CDR3 DNA: TGTGCCAGCAGCCAATCCAGGGCAACCTACGAGCAGTACTTC